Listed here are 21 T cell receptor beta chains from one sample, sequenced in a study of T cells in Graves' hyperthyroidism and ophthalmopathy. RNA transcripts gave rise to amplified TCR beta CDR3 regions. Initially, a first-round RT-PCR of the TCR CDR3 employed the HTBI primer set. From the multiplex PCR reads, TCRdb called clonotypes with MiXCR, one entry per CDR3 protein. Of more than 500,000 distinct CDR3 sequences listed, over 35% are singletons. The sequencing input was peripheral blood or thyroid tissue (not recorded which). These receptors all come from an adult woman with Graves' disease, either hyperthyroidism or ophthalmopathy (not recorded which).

In DNA form, the CDR3 reads TGCGCCAGCAGCTTAACGACAGGGGGGGACACTGAAGCTTTCTTT. Its translation is CASSLTTGGDTEAFF. The rearrangement uses TRBV5-1 and TRBJ1-1; 9 bases fit TRBD1. The CDR3 consists of 15 residues. Germline V lookup: CDR1 SGHRS, CDR2 YFSETQ. V was pared by 2 bases and J by 3 bases, with 5 bases of the junction left unmatched.

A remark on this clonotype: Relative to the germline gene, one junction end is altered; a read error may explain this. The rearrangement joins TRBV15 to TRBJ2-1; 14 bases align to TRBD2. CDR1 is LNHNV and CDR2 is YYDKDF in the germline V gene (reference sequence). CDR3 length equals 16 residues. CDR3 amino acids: CAASRPGTSGSNEQFF. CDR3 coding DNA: TGTGCCGCCAGCAGACCGGGGACTAGCGGGAGCAATGAGCAGTTCTTC.

CDR3 region: CASRRGDSNQPQHF. The DNA of the CDR3 is TGTGCCTCTAGGCGGGGAGATAGCAATCAGCCCCAGCATTTT. The gene calls are TRBV2 and TRBJ1-5; D not resolved. This CDR3 is 14 amino acids long. The germline V and J ends were trimmed by 11 bases and 0 bases, with 14 bases remaining between them. CDR1 and CDR2 from the germline V gene are SNHLY and FYNNEI.

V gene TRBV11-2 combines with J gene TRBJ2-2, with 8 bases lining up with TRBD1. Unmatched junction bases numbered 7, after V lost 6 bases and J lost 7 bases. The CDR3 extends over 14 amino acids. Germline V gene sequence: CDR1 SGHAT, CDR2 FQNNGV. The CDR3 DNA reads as TGTGCCAGCAGTTTTTCAGGGGGCCACGGGGAGCTGTTTTTT. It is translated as CASSFSGGHGELFF.

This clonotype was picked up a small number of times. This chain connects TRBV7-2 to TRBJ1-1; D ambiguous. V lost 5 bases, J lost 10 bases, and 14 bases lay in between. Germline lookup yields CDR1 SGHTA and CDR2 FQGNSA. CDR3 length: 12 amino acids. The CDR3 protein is CASSPPVLGAFF. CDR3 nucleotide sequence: TGTGCCAGCAGCCCTCCGGTTTTGGGAGCTTTCTTT.

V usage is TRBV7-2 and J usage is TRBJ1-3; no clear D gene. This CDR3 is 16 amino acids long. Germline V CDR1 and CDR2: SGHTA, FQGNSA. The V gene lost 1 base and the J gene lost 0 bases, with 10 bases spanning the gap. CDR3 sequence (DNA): TGTGCCAGCAGCTTAGATACGGGAACCTCTGGAAACACCATATATTTT. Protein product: CASSLDTGTSGNTIYF.

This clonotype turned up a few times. The CDR3 region is CASSPGLVGNTEAFF. In DNA form, the CDR3 reads TGTGCCAGCTCACCAGGACTGGTCGGGAACACTGAAGCTTTCTTT. The chain combines TRBV18 with TRBJ1-1; no clear D. Germline V gene sequence: CDR1 KGHSH, CDR2 LQKENI. The CDR3 has 15 residues. V was pared by 2 bases and J by 1 base, with 11 bases between.

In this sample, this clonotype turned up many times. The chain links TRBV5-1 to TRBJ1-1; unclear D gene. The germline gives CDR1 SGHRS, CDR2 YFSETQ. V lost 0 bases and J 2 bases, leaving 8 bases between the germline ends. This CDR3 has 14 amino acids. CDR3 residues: CASSLGPTNTEAFF. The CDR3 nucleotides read TGCGCCAGCAGCTTGGGACCTACCAACACTGAAGCTTTCTTT.

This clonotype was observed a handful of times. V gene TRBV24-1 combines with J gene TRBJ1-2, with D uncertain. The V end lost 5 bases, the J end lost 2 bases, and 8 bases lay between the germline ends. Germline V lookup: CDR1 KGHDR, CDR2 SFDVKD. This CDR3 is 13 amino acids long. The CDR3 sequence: CATSGGINYGYTF. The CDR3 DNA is TGTGCCACCAGTGGCGGTATCAACTATGGCTACACCTTC.

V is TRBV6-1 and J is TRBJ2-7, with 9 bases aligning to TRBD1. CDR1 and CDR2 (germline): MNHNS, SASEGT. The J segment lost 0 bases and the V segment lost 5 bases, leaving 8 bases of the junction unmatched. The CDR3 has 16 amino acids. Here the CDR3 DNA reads TGTGCCAGCAGTACCTTCGGGACAGGGAGCTCCTACGAGCAGTACTTC. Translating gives CASSTFGTGSSYEQYF.

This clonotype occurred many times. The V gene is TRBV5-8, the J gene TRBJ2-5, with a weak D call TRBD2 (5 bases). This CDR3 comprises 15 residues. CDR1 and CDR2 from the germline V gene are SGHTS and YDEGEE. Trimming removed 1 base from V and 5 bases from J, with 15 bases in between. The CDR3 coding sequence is TGTGCCAGCAGCTTGCCCGACCCCCGAGGGGAGACCCAGTACTTC. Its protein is CASSLPDPRGETQYF.

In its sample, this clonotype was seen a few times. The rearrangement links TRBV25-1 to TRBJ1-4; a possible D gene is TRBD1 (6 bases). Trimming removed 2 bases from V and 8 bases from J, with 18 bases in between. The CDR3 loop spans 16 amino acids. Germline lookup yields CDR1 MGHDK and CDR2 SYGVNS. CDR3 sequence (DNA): TGTGCCAGCAGTGAAGTATCCTTCAGGGGTTGGGAAAAACTGTTTTTT. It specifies CASSEVSFRGWEKLFF.

CDR3 sequence: CASSPPRTDTQYF. CDR3 in DNA: TGTGCCAGCAGCCCTCCGCGGACAGATACGCAGTATTTT. The chain has TRBV5-5 and TRBJ2-3, with unresolved D. CDR1 and CDR2 from the germline V gene are SGHKS and YYEKEE (reference sequence). The CDR3 sequence is 13 residues long. V gave up 4 bases and J gave up 3 bases, with 9 bases separating them. Together with reference TRBV5-5 and TRBJ2-3, the CDR3 gives the full variable domain: DAGVTQSPTHLIKTRGQQVTLRCSPISGHKSVSWYQQVLGQGPQFIFQYYEKEERGRGNFPDRFSARQFPNYSSELNVNALLLGDSALYLCASSPPRTDTQYFGPGTRLTVL.

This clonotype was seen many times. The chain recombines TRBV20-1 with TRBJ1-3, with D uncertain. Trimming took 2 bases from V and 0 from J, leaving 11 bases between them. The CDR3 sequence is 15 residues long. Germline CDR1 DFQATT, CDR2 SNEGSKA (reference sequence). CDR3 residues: CSARTAANSGNTIYF. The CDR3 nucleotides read TGCAGTGCTAGAACGGCAGCTAACTCTGGAAACACCATATATTTT.

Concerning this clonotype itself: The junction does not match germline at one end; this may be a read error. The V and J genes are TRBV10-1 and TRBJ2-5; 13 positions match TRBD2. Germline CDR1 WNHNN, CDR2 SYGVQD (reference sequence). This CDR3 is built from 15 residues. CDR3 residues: CASSELAGGGETQYF. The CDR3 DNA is TGTGCCAGCAGTGAACTAGCGGGAGGGGGAGAGACCCAGTACTTC.

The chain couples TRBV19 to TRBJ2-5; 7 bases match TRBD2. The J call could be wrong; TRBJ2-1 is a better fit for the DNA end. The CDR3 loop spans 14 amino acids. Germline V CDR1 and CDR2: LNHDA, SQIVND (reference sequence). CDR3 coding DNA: TGTGCCAGTAGCAGCAGTAGCGGGCACAATGAGCAGTTCTTC. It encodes CASSSSSGHNEQFF.

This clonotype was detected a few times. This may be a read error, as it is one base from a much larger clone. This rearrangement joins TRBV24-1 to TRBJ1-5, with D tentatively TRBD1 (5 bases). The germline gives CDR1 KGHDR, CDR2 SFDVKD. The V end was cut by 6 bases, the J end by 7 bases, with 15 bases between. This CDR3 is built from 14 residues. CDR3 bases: TGTGCCACCAGTTTGAGGGGCTCGGGACAGCCCCAGCATTTT. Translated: CATSLRGSGQPQHF.

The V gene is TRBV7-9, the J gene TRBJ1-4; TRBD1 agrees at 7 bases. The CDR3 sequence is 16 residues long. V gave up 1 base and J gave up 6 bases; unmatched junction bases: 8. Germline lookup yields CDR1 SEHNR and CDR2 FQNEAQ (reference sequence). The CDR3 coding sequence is TGTGCCAGCAGCTTAGAAGGGCAGGGGACAGATGAAAAACTGTTTTTT. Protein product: CASSLEGQGTDEKLFF.

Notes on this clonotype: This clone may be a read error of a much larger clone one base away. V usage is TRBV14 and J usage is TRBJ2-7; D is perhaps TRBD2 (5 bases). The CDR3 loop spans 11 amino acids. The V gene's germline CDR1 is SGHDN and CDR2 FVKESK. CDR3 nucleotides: TGTGCCAGCTCTGGACTGAGGGAGCGGTACTTC. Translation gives CASSGLRERYF.

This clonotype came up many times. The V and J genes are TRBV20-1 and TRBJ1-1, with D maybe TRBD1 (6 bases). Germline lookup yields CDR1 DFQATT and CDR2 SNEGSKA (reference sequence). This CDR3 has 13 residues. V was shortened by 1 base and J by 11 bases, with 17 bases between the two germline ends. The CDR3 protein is CSARGGTLRGAFF. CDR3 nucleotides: TGCAGTGCTAGAGGTGGGACCCTCAGGGGTGCTTTCTTT.

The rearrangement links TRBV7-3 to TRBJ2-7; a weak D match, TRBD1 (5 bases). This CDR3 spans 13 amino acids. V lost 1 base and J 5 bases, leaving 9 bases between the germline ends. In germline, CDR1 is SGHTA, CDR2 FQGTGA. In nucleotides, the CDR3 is TGTGCCAGCAGCTTAATGACAGAACACGAGCAGTACTTC. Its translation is CASSLMTEHEQYF. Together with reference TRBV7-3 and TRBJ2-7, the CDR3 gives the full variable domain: GAGVSQTPSNKVTEKGKYVELRCDPISGHTALYWYRQSLGQGPEFLIYFQGTGAADDSGLPNDRFFAVRPEGSVSTLKIQRTERGDSAVYLCASSLMTEHEQYFGPGTRLTVT.